This T cell receptor delta chain was captured by sequencing in a study of gamma-delta chains in newborns, infants, children (dated by TCRdb to between 2018 and 2020). As for the study more broadly: According to the title of the study, polyclonal expansion of innate gammadelta T cells immediately after birth is driven by microbial exposure. How innate gammadelta T cell populations in human newborns were shaped by microbial exposure immediately after birth was investigated in the study.

The instrument was an Illumina MiSeq. In TCRdb, clones were called once more from the public reads by CATT, and rows of identical DNA were later combined. This sample gives over 1,500 delta-chain clones in total; about 3% of them show up just once. The ten biggest clones cover around 10% of the sample. The CDR3 goes from the cysteine to the phenylalanine over 15 residues. Only CDR3 DNA remains: 45 bases, in frame from the first base. CDR1 and CDR2 were assigned from the germline V gene as GEAIGNYY and EKD. From V the trimming removes 3 bases and from J it removes 0 bases, while the gene matches leave 3 bases of the junction unaccounted for. This clone was seen a handful of times. What antigen it recognizes has not been identified. No much larger clonotype is one base removed from it; base qualities were not supplied.

Recombination linked TRDV2 to TRDJ1; 10 middle bases align to TRDD3. This TCR derives from a child in good health. The specimen sequenced was blood. The sequenced DNA: TGTGCCTGTGACGGACTGGGGGATTACACCGATAAACTCATCTTT. It translates as CACDGLGDYTDKLIF.